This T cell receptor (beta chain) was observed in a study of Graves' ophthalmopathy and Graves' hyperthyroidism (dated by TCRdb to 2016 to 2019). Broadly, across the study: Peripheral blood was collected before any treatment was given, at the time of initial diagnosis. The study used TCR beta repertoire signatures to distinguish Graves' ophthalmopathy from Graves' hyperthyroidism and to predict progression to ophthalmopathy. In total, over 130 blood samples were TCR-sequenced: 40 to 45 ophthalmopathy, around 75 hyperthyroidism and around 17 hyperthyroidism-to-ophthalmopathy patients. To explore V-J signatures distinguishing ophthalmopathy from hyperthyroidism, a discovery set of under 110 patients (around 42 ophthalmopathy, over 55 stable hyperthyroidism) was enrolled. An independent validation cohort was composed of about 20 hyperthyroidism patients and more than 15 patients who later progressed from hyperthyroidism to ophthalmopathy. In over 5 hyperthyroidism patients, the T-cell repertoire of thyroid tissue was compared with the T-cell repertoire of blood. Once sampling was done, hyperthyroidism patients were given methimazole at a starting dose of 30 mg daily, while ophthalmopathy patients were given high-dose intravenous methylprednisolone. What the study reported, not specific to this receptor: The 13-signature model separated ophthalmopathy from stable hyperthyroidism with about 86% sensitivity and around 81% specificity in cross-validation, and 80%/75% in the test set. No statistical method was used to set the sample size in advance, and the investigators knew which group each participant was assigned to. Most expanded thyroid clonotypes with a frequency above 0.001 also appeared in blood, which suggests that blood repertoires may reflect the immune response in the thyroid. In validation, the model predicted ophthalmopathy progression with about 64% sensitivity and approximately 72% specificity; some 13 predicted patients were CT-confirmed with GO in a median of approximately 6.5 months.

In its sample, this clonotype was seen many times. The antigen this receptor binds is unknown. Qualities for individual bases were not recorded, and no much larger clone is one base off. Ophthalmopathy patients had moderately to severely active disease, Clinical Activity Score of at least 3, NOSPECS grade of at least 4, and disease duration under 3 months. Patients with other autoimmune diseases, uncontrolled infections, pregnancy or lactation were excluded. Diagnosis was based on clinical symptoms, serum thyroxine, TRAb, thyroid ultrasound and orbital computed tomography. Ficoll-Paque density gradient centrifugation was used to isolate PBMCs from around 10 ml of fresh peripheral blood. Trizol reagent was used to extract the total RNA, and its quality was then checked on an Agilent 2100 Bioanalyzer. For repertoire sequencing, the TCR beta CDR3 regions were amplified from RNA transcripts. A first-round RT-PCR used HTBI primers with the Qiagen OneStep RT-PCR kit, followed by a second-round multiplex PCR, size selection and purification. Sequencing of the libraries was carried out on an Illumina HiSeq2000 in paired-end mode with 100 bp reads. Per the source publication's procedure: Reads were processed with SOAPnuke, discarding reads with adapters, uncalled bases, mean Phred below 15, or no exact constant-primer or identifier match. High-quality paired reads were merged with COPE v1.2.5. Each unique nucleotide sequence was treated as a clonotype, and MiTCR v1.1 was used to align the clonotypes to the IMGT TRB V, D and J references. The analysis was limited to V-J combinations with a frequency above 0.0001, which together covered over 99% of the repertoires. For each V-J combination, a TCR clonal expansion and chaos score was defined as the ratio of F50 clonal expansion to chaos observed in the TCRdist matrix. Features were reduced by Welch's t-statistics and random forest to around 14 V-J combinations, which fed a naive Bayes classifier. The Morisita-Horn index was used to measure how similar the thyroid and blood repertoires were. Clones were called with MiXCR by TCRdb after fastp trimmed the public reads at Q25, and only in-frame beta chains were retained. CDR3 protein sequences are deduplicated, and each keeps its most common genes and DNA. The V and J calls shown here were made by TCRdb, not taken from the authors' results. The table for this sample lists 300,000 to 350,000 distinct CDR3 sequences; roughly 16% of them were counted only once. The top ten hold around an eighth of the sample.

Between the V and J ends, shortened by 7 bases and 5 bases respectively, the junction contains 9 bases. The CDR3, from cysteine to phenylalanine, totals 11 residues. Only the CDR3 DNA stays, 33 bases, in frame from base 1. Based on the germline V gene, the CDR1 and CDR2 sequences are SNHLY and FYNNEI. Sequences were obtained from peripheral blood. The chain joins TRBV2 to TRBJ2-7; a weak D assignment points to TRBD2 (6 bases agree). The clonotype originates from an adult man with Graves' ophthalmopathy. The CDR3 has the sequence CASMAGHEQYF. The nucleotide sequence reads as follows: TGTGCCAGCATGGCGGGGCACGAGCAGTACTTC.